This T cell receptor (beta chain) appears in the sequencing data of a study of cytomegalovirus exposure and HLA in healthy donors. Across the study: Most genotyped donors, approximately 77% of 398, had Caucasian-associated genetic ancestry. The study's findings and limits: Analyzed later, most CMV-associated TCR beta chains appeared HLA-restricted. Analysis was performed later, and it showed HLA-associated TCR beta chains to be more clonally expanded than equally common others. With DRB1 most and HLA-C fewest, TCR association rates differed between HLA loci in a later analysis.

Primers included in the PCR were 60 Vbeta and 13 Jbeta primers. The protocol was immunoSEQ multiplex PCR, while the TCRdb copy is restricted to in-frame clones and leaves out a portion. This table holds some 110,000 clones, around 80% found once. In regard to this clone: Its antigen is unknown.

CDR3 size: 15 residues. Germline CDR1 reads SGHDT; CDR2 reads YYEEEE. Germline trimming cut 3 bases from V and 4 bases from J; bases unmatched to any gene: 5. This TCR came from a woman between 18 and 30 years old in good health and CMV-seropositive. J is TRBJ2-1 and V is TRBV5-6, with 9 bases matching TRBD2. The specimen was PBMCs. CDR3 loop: CASSSGLARYNEQFF. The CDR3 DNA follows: TGTGCCAGCAGCTCCGGACTAGCGAGGTACAATGAGCAGTTCTTC.